This TCR beta chain was documented in a study of shared clonotypes between healthy human individuals. As for the study in general: Per donor, three plates held CD4 naive cells, three held CD4 memory, two held CD8 naive and one held CD8 memory. Study outcomes and limitations: A handful of donors had around 5% of their naive CD4 clonotypes in common. Only blood underwent sampling, and tissue repertoires likely differ.

CDR1 and CDR2 (germline): SGHDT, YYEEEE. Trimming at V came to 1 base and at J to 6 bases, leaving 11 bases not matched to a gene. The CDR3 runs to 16 residues. This clone has only one observation. Its antigen is not identified. Sequenced by immunoSEQ multiplex PCR; TCRdb stores in-frame clones only, minus some. The sample has nearly 1,000,000 clones; less than 85% are singletons. This TCR was recovered from a man between 18 and 35 years old in good health. The sample consisted of memory CD4+ T cells sorted from blood. As for subset: CD45RA-negative fraction. The rearrangement uses TRBV5-6 and TRBJ2-7; TRBD2 agrees at 9 bases. Written as DNA, the CDR3 is TGTGCCAGCAGCTTGTTGATGGCGGGAGGGCCGGGCGAGCAGTACTTC. Translation: CASSLLMAGGPGEQYF.